This T cell receptor beta chain was identified in a study of cytomegalovirus exposure and HLA in healthy donors. In the study overall: There were approximately 400 genotyped donors. Of these, about 86% fell in the genetic ancestry cluster associated with self-reported Caucasian donors. Findings of the study overall: Analysis performed later found 16,000 or so TCR beta sequences associated with HLA alleles at 0.05 false discovery rate.

Germline trimming cut 6 bases from V and 1 base from J; bases unmatched to any gene: 14. The CDR3 is made up of 19 amino acids. Germline-derived CDR1 and CDR2 are MNHEY and SMNVEV (reference sequence). To note about this clone: No antigen is known for it.

PCR used 60 Vbeta primers and 13 Jbeta primers. Measured with immunoSEQ multiplex PCR; TCRdb has only the in-frame clones, and not every one. The sample gives around 70,000 clones, around 74% of which show up once; roughly an eighth is in the top ten. Input material: PBMCs. The gene calls are TRBV27 and TRBJ2-3; TRBD2 matches at 12 bases. The TCR comes from a human donor in good health. CDR3 protein: CASSPSSGRAATGTDTQYF. CDR3 coding DNA: TGTGCCAGCAGCCCCTCTAGCGGGAGGGCCGCGACCGGCACAGATACGCAGTATTTT.